The present entry profiles one TCR beta chain with its context. Here immunoSEQ multiplex PCR was the method, and the copy in TCRdb shows in-frame clones only, minus some. The data contain about 2 million clones, about 95% of them singletons. The data derive from a study of shared clonotypes between healthy human individuals. Cells designated naive CD8 were CD45RO-negative and were positively selected for CCR7, with terminally differentiated effector memory CD45RA+ cells excluded. This CDR3 region has 13 residues. V lost 4 bases and J lost 5, with 12 bases in between. The V gene's germline CDR1 is SGHRS and CDR2 YFSETQ.

This TCR derives from a man younger than 30 in good health. The sequenced material came from naive CD8+ T cells sorted from blood. The V gene is TRBV5-1, the J gene TRBJ2-5, with D unresolved. The CDR3 DNA is TGCGCCAGCAGCGTGGACGGTGGGGAGACCCAGTACTTC. It encodes CASSVDGGETQYF.